The rows below give T cell receptor beta chains drawn from one sample of a study of blood T cell repertoires in COVID-19. Sequenced by immunoSEQ multiplex PCR; TCRdb stores in-frame clones only, minus some. The sample yields 130,000 to 150,000 clones, 70% to 80% seen once. The sequenced sample consisted of peripheral blood. These receptor sequences come from an older woman with COVID-19, enrolled during active disease. CDR3s include the opening cysteine and the closing phenylalanine or tryptophan. D genes are given only for firm matches. Clone size appears in some rows only: once, few, many, or a class for an expanded clone.

abundance: .
v_gene: TRBV2
d_gene: .
j_gene: TRBJ1-3
CDR3nt: TGTGCCAGCAGTGGAGGAATTGGAAACACCATATATTTT
CDR3aa: CASSGGIGNTIYF

abundance: few
v_gene: TRBV9
d_gene: .
j_gene: TRBJ2-2
CDR3nt: TGTGCCAGCAGCGCTCGGGGGTCGTTGGGCGGGGAGCTGTTTTTT
CDR3aa: CASSARGSLGGELFF

abundance: .
v_gene: TRBV19
d_gene: .
j_gene: TRBJ1-1
CDR3nt: TGTGCCAGTCTAGACTATCTTGAAGCTTTCTTT
CDR3aa: CASLDYLEAFF

abundance: .
v_gene: TRBV28
d_gene: .
j_gene: TRBJ2-4
CDR3nt: TGTGCCTCAAGGGGCGGGGGCCCCCTAGCCAAAAACATTCAGTACTTC
CDR3aa: CASRGGGPLAKNIQYF

abundance: once
v_gene: TRBV3-1/TRBV3-2
d_gene: .
j_gene: TRBJ1-5
CDR3nt: TGTGCCAGCAGCCAAGATAATGGCAATCAGCCCCAGCATTTT
CDR3aa: CASSQDNGNQPQHF

abundance: few
v_gene: TRBV4-2
d_gene: TRBD2
j_gene: TRBJ2-5
CDR3nt: TGTGCCAGCAGCCTTCGGGGGGGCGGAGAGACCCAGTACTTC
CDR3aa: CASSLRGGGETQYF

abundance: .
v_gene: TRBV5-1
d_gene: TRBD1
j_gene: TRBJ1-2
CDR3nt: TGCGCCAGCAGCCCGGCCACGGACAGGAACTATGGCTACACCTTC
CDR3aa: CASSPATDRNYGYTF

abundance: .
v_gene: TRBV7-9
d_gene: .
j_gene: TRBJ2-7
CDR3nt: TGTGCCAGCAGTCCCCTTGCGGGACTCGCCTACGAGCAGTACTTC
CDR3aa: CASSPLAGLAYEQYF

abundance: .
v_gene: TRBV9
d_gene: TRBD2
j_gene: TRBJ2-2
CDR3nt: TGTGCCAGCAGCGGGGGAGCGGGGGGCCTAGCCGGGGAGCTGTTTTTT
CDR3aa: CASSGGAGGLAGELFF

abundance: .
v_gene: TRBV11-2
d_gene: .
j_gene: TRBJ2-7
CDR3nt: TGTGCCAGCAGCTTAACGGGCAGGGTCGATACGGAGCAGTACTTC
CDR3aa: CASSLTGRVDTEQYF

abundance: .
v_gene: TRBV5-1
d_gene: TRBD1
j_gene: TRBJ2-7
CDR3nt: TGCGCCAGCAGCTCAGGTGGGGCAGGGGGATACGAGCAGTACTTC
CDR3aa: CASSSGGAGGYEQYF

abundance: .
v_gene: TRBV5-1
d_gene: TRBD1
j_gene: TRBJ1-6
CDR3nt: TGCGCCAGCAGCTCAGGGACAGTTAATTCACCCCTCCACTTT
CDR3aa: CASSSGTVNSPLHF